Described below is a single T cell receptor beta chain sequence and its context. The antigen remains undetermined. The data stem from a study of T-cell memory formation after mild COVID-19. Overall study findings and caveats: CM and EM subsets held most contracting CD4+ clones; EMRA held CD8+ ones. Some clones that responded were present in memory (sampled pre-infection), which suggests cross-reactive memory joined.

TCRdb reanalysed the 5' RACE reads using MiXCR and keeps one entry per CDR3 protein. The data hold tens of thousands of distinct CDR3 sequences, with 16% observed a single time. This CDR3 is built from 16 residues. The germline V gene encodes CDR1 SGHVS and CDR2 FQNEAQ. The V and J ends lost 5 bases and 4 bases, in that order; junction bases with no gene match: 10. Specimen: PBMCs or a T cell subset sorted from them (not recorded which). The chain uses TRBV7-8 and TRBJ2-7, with 11 bases fitting TRBD2. This clonotype was obtained from an adult woman who had mild COVID-19 (a few samples of this study predate the infection). Cell type and time point are not known. The CDR3 here is CASSLQGTSGTYEQYF. The CDR3 DNA sequence: TGTGCCAGCAGCCTCCAGGGGACTAGCGGAACGTACGAGCAGTACTTC.